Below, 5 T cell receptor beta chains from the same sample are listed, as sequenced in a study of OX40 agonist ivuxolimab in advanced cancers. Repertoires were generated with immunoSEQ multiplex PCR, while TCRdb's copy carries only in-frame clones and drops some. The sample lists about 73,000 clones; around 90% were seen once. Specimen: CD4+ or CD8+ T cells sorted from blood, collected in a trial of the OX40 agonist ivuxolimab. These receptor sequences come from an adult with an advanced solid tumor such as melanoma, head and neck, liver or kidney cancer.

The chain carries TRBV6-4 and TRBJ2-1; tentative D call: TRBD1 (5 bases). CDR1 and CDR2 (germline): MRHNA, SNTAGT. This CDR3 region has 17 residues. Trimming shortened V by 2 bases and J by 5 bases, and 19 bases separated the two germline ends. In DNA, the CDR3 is TGTGCCAGCAGTGACGATAAAGGGGCTGGCGGCAACAATGAGCAGTTCTTC. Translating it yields CASSDDKGAGGNNEQFF.

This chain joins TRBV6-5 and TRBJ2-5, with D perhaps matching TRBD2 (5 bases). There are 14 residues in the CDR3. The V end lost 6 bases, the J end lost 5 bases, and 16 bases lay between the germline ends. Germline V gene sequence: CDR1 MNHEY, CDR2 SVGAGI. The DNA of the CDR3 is TGTGCCAGCAGAACCGGGGTTAGGGTGGAGACCCAGTACTTC. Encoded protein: CASRTGVRVETQYF.

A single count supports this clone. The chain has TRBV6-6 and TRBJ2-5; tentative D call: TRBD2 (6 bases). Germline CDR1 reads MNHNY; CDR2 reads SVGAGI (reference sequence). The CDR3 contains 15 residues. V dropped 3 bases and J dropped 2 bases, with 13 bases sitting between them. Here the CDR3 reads CASSYAASAQETQYF. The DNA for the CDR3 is TGTGCCAGCAGTTATGCCGCTAGCGCACAAGAGACCCAGTACTTC.

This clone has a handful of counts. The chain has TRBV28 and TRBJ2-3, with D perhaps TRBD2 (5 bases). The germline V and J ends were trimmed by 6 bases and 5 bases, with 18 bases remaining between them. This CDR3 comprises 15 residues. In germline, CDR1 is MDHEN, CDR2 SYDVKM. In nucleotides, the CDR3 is TGTGCCAGCAGACCGGGAACTTTAGGGCTAGATACGCAGTATTTT. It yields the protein CASRPGTLGLDTQYF.

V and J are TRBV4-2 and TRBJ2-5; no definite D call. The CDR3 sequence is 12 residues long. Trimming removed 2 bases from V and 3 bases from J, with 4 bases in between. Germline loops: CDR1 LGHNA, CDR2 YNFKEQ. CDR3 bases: TGTGCCAGCAGCCAATCCAAAGAGACCCAGTACTTC. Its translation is CASSQSKETQYF.